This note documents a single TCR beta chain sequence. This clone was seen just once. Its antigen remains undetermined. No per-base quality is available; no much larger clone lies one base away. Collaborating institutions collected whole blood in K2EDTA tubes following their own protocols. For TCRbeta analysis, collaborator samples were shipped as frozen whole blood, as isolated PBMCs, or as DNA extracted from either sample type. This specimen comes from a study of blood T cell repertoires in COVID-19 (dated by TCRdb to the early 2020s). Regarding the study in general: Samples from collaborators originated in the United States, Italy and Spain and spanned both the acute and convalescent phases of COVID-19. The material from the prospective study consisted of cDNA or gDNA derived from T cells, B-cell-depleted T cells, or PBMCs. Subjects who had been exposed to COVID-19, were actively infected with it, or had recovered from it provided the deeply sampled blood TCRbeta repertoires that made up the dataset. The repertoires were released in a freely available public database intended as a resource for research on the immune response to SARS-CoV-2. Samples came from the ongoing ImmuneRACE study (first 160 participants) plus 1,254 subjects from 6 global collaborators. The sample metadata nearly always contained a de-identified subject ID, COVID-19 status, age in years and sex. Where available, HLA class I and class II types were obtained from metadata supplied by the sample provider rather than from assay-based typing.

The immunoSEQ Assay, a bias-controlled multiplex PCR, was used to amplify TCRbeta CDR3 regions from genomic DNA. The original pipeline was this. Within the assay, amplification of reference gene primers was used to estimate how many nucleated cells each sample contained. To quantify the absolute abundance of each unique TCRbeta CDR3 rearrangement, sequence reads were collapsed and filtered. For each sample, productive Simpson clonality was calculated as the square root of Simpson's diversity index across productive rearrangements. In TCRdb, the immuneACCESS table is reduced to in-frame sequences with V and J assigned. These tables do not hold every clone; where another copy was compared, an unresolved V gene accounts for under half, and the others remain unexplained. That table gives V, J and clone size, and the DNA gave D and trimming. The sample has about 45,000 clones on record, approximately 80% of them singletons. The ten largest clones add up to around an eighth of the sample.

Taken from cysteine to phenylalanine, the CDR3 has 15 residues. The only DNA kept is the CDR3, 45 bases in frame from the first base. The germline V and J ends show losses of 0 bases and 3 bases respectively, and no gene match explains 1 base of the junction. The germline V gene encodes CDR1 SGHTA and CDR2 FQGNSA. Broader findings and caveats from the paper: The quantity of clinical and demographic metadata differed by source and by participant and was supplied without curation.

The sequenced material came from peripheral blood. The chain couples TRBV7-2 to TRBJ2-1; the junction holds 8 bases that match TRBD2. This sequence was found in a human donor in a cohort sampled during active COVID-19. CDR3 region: CASSLAGTSYNEQFF. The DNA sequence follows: TGTGCCAGCAGCTTAGCCGGGACTAGCTACAATGAGCAGTTCTTC. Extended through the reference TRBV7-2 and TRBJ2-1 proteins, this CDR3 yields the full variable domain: GAGVSQSPSNKVTEKGKDVELRCDPISGHTALYWYRQSLGQGLEFLIYFQGNSAPDKSGLPSDRFSAERTGGSVSTLTIQRTQQEDSAVYLCASSLAGTSYNEQFFGPGTRLTVL.